This TCR beta chain came from a study of blood T cell repertoires in COVID-19. Study at large: Italy, Spain and the United States were the sources of the convalescent and acute COVID-19 samples. The analysed material was cDNA or gDNA that came from T cells, B-cell-depleted T cells, or PBMCs.

This clone turned up a few times. V was pared by 6 bases and J by 5 bases, with 7 bases of the junction left unmatched. Germline CDR1 PRHDT, CDR2 FYEKMQ (reference sequence). This CDR3 contains 14 residues. As processed by the authors: Using reference gene primer amplification, nucleated cell counts were estimated. Data came from immunoSEQ multiplex PCR; TCRdb stores just in-frame clones and leaves some out. V, J and clone size reflect that table, while D and trimming were determined from the DNA. Counted here are about 120,000 clones, roughly 69% occurring once; the ten biggest clones make up around 2%.

The material sequenced was peripheral blood. V and J are TRBV13 and TRBJ2-5, with 9 bases lining up with TRBD1. The TCR comes from a woman aged 70-85 years with acute or convalescent COVID-19. Here the CDR3 DNA reads TGTGCCAGCAGTAGAACAGGGGGCGCGGAGACCCAGTACTTC. Translation: CASSRTGGAETQYF.